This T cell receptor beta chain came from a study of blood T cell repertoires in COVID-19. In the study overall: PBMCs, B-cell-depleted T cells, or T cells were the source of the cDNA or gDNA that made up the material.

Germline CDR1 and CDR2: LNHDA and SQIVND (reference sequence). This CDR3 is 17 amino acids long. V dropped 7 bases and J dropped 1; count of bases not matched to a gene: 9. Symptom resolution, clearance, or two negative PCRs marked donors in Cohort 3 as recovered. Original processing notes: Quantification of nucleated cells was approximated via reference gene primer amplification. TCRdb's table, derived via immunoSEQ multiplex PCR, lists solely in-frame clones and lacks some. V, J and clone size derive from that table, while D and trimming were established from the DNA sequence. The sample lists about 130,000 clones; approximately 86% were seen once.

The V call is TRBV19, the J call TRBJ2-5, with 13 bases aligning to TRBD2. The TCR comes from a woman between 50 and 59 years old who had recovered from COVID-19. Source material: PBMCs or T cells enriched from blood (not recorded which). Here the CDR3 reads CASKDLGLAGAQETQYF. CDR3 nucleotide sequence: TGTGCCAGTAAGGACCTCGGACTAGCGGGGGCCCAAGAGACCCAGTACTTC. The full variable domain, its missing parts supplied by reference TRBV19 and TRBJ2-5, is DGGITQSPKYLFRKEGQNVTLSCEQNLNHDAMYWYRQDPGQGLRLIYYSQIVNDFQKGDIAEGYSVSREKKESFPLTVTSAQKNPTAFYLCASKDLGLAGAQETQYFGPGTRLLVL.